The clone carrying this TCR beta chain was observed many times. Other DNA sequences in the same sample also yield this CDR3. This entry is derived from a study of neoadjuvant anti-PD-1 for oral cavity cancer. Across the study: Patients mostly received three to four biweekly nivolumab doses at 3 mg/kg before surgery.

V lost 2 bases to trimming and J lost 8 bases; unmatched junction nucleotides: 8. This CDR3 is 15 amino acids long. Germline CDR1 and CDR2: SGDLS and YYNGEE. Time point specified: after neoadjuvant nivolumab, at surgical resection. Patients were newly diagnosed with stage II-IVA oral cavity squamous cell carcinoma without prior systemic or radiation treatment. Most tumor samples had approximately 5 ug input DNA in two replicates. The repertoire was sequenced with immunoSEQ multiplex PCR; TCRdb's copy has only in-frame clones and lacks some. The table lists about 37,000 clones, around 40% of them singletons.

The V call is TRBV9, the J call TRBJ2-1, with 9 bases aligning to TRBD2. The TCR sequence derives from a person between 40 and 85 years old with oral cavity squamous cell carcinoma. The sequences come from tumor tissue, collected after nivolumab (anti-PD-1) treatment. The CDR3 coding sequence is TGTGCCAGCAGCGTGGCGGGAGGGCCAGTCGATGAGCAGTTCTTC. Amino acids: CASSVAGGPVDEQFF.